This T cell receptor beta chain came from a study of beta chain features in type 1 diabetes. Heparinised blood was drawn once per donor, averaging roughly 110 mL. Trimming stripped 0 bases from V and 9 bases from J, with 11 bases between. This CDR3 is built from 13 residues. Germline CDR1 reads ENHRY; CDR2 reads SYGVKD. The authors reverse transcribed all of the isolated RNA, so sequencing captured expressed TCRB transcripts. Sequenced by immunoSEQ multiplex PCR; TCRdb stores in-frame clones only, minus some. The data show 620,000 or so clones, 15% to 18% seen once. To note about this clone: Its antigen is not identified.

Broader study findings: Unsettled here was the matter of whether HLA type influences TCRB rearrangement. Moderately but significantly shorter TCRB CDR3s were found in Type 1 diabetes patients in all four CD4+ subsets.

This TCR derives from a man aged 18 to 35 in good health. The chain links TRBV10-3 to TRBJ1-1; possible D gene TRBD1, 6 bases. Sequencing input: naive CD4+ T cells from blood. CDR3 DNA: TGTGCCATCAGTGAGTCGACTGGACAGAAAGCTTTCTTT. This encodes CAISESTGQKAFF.